This TCR beta chain was identified during a study of a mutant IDH1 vaccine in newly diagnosed glioma. Study-wide background: With temozolomide cycles, or 4-6 weeks after radiotherapy alone, vaccination was started. Treatment recipients were approximately 62% male and approximately 40% female, and their mean age was roughly 40 years.

Concerning this clone itself: The antigen is not known.

Time point given: week 35, safety follow-up. Each vaccine dose was 300 ug of mutant IDH1 20-mer peptide, with topical imiquimod. Donors' newly diagnosed IDH1-mutant WHO grade 3 or 4 astrocytomas lacked nuclear ATRX. Generated by immunoSEQ multiplex PCR, the TCRdb table keeps only in-frame clones and is missing some. The sample carries roughly 69,000 clones, around 87% recorded once. The CDR3 length is 13 residues. The V end lost 0 bases, the J end lost 11 bases, and 13 bases lay between the germline ends. From germline, CDR1 is SEHNR and CDR2 FQNEAQ (reference sequence). This TCR was recovered from a man younger than 45 with glioma. This specimen consisted of PBMCs, obtained from a glioma patient whose treatment included an IDH1 peptide vaccine. The rearrangement joins TRBV7-9 to TRBJ1-1, with D possibly being TRBD1 (5 bases). The CDR3 DNA is TGTGCCAGCAGCTTAGCCTTGGGGCGGTGGGCTTTCTTT. This gives the protein CASSLALGRWAFF.